The clone carrying this T cell receptor (beta chain) was seen repeatedly, ten times or more. Its antigen is unknown. This entry comes from a study of human T cells and chemical hapten exposure. In the study overall: Sensitization used 2% DPC on around 2 cm by around 2 cm upper inner arm skin.

Broader study findings: Expanded TCRs clustered into significantly more large CDR3 similarity groups than controls, the analysis revealed. TCRs exceeding a frequency of 1 in 1000 stayed unchanged under DPC sensitization.

Time point of the sample: pre-sensitization, week 0. The sample's treatment: therapeutic diphenylcyclopropenone sensitization with weekly scalp DPC. The authors' total RNA extraction used unfractionated whole blood. MiXCR, applied by TCRdb to the RACE reads, yields one record per CDR3 protein. This sample carries 300,000 to 400,000 distinct CDR3 sequences, about 5.1% of them seen once, and the ten largest clones take 2.6%. Between the trimmed V and J ends, which lost 4 bases and 1 base, there was a span of 14 bases. This CDR3 is 16 amino acids long. Source: whole blood, taken in connection with sensitization to the hapten diphenylcyclopropenone (DPC). The TCR was taken from a woman in her 50s with alopecia areata. Some clones in this sample may be carry-over from other donors' samples. The J gene is TRBJ1-3, the V gene TRBV12-3 or TRBV12-4; no firm D call. The CDR3 nucleotides read TGTGCCAGCAGTTCCGGACTTAGGACTTCTGGAAACACCATATATTTT. Encoded protein: CASSSGLRTSGNTIYF.